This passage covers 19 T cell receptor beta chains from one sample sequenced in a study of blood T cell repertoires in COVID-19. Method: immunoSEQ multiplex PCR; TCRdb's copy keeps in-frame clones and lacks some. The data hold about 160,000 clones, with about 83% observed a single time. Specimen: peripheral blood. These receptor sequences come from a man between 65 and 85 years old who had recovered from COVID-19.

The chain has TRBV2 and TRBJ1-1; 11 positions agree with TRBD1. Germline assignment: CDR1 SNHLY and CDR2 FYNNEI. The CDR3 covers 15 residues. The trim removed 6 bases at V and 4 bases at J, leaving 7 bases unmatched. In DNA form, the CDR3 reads TGTGCCAGCAGGGGGACAGGGGGTTCGCTCACTGAAGCTTTCTTT. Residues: CASRGTGGSLTEAFF. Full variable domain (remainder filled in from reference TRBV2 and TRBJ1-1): EPEVTQTPSHQVTQMGQEVILRCVPISNHLYFYWYRQILGQKVEFLVSFYNNEISEKSEIFDDQFSVERPDGSNFTLKIRSTKLEDSAMYFCASRGTGGSLTEAFFGQGTRLTVV.

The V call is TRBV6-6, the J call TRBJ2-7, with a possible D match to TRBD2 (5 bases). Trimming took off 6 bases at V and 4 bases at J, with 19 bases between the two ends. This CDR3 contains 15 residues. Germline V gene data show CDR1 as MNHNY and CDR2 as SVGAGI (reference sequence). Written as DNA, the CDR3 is TGTGCCAGCAGGGCCCGAGATGGAGGTCCATACGAGCAGTACTTC. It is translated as CASRARDGGPYEQYF.

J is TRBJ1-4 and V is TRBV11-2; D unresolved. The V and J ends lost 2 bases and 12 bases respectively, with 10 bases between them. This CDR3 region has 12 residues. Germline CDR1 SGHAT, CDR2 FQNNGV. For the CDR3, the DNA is TGTGCCAGCAGCTTATCCCGACAAGAACTGTTTTTT. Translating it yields CASSLSRQELFF.

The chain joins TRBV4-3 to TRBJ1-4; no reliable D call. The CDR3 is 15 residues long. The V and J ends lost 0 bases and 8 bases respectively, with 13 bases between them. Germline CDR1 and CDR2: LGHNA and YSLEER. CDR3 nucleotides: TGCGCCAGCAGCCAAGATTATTCATCGCGGGAAAAACTGTTTTTT. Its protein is CASSQDYSSREKLFF.

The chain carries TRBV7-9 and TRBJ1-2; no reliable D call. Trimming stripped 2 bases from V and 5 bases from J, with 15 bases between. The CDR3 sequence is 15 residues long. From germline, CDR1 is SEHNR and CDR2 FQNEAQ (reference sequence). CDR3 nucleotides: TGTGCCAGCAGCTTACTGGAGGGAGGGTGGTATGGCTACACCTTC. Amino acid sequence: CASSLLEGGWYGYTF.

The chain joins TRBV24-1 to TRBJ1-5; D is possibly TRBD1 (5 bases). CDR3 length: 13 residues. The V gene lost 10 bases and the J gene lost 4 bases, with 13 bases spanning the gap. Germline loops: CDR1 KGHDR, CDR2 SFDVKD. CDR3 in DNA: TGTGCCACTGATCCGGGGGGGAATCAGCCCCAGCATTTT. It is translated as CATDPGGNQPQHF.

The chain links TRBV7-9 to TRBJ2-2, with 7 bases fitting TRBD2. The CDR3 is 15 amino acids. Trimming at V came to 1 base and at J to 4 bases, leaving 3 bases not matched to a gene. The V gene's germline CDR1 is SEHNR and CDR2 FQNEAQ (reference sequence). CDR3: CASSLDLAVTGELFF. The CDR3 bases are TGTGCCAGCAGCTTAGACCTAGCGGTCACCGGGGAGCTGTTTTTT.

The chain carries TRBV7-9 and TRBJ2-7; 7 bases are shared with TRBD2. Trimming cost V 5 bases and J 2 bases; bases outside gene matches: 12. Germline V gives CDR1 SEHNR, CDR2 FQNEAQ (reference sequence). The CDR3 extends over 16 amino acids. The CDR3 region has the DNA TGTGCCAGCAGCCCAACGGGGGGTAGCGGCACCTACGAGCAGTACTTC. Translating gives CASSPTGGSGTYEQYF.

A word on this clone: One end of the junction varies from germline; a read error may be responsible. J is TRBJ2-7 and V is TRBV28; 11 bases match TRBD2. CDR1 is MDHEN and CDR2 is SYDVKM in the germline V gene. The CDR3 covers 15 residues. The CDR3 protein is CASRIAGGNSYEQYF. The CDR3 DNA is TGTGCCAGCAGAATAGCGGGAGGGAACTCCTATGAGCAGTACTTC.

The CDR3 DNA is TGTGCCAGCAGCCCCACCGGGTCGCTAGGGAACACTGAAGCTTTCTTT. Residues: CASSPTGSLGNTEAFF. V usage is TRBV3-1 (or the pseudogene TRBV3-2) and J usage is TRBJ1-1; D is unclear. The CDR3 spans 16 residues. The V end was cut by 4 bases, the J end by 1 base, with 16 bases between. Germline-derived CDR1 and CDR2 are LGHDT and YNNKEL (reference sequence).

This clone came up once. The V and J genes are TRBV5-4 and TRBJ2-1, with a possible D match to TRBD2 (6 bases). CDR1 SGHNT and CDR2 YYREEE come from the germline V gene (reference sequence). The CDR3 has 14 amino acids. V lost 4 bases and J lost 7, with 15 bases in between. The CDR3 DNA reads TGTGCCAGCAGCCGGGAAGTCCGGGGGAATGAGCAGTTCTTC. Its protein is CASSREVRGNEQFF.

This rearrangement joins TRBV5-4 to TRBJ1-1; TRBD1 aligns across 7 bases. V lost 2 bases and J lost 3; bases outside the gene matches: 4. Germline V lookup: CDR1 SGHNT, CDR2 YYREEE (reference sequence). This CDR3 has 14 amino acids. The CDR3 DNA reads TGTGCCAGCAGCTTTCAAGGGGGCTACACTGAAGCTTTCTTT. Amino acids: CASSFQGGYTEAFF.

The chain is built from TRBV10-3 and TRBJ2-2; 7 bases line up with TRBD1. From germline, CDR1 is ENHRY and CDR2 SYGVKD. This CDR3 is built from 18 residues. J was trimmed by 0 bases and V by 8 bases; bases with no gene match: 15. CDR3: CAIGSKDTTGANTGELFF. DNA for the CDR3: TGTGCCATCGGCTCAAAAGACACAACAGGGGCGAACACCGGGGAGCTGTTTTTT.

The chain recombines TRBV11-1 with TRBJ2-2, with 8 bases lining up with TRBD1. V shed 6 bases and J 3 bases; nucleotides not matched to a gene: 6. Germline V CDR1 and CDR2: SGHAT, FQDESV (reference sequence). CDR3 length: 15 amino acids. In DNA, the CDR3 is TGTGCCAGCAGTTCTGACAGGGGCGACACCGGGGAGCTGTTTTTT. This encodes CASSSDRGDTGELFF.

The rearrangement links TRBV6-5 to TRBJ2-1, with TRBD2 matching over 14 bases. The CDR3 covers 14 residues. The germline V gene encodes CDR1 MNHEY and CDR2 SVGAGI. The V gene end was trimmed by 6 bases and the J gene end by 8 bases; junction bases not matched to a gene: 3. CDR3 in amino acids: CASRGLAGAHEQFF. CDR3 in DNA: TGTGCCAGCAGGGGACTAGCGGGAGCCCATGAGCAGTTCTTC.

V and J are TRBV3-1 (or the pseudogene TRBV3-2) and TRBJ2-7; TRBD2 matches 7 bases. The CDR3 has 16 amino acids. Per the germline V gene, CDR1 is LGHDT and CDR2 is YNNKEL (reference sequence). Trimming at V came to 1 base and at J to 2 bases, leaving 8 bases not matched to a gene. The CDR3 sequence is CASSQGLASGTYEQYF. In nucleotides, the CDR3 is TGTGCCAGCAGCCAAGGGCTGGCTAGCGGAACCTACGAGCAGTACTTC.

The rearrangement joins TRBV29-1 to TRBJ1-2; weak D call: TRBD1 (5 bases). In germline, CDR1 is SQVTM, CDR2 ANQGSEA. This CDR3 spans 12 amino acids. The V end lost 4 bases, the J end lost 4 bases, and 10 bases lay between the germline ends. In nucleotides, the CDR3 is TGCAGCGTTGTCGGGCAGGGCTATGGCTACACCTTC. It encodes CSVVGQGYGYTF.

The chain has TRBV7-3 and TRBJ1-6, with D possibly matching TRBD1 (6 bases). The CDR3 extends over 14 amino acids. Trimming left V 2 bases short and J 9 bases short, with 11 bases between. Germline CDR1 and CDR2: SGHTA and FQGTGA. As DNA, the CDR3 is TGTGCCAGCAGCTTAGTGGACAGTGGTTCACCCCTCCACTTT. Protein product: CASSLVDSGSPLHF.

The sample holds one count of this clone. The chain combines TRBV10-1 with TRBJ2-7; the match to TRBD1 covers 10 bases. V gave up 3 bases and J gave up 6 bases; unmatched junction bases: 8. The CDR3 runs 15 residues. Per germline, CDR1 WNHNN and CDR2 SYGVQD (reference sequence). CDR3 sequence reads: CASSDHPDRGFEQYF. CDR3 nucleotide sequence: TGCGCCAGCAGTGACCATCCGGACAGGGGGTTCGAGCAGTACTTC.